These 16 T cell receptor beta chains came from one sample sequenced in a study of T cell responses to AZD1222 COVID-19 vaccine. TCRdb keeps only in-frame clones here, not all; method: immunoSEQ multiplex PCR. Among 90,000 to 150,000 clones, over 80% were seen once, and the ten largest hold under 9%. The material was peripheral blood, obtained 28 days after the second AZD1222 dose. These receptors originate from an adult who received the AZD1222 COVID-19 vaccine.

The V and J genes are TRBV13 and TRBJ2-1; possible D gene TRBD2, 5 bases. The V gene's germline CDR1 is PRHDT and CDR2 FYEKMQ (reference sequence). There are 12 residues in the CDR3. V was trimmed by 5 bases and J by 9 bases, leaving 11 bases between them. CDR3 nucleotides: TGTGCCAGCAGCCCGGGAACCCCTGAGCAGTTCTTC. Encoded protein: CASSPGTPEQFF. Looking up the rest from reference TRBV13 and TRBJ2-1 gives the full variable domain: AAGVIQSPRHLIKEKRETATLKCYPIPRHDTVYWYQQGPGQDPQFLISFYEKMQSDKGSIPDRFSAQQFSDYHSELNMSSLELGDSALYFCASSPGTPEQFFGPGTRLTVL.

The chain joins TRBV18 to TRBJ2-3, with 7 bases lining up with TRBD2. CDR1 and CDR2 (germline): KGHSH, LQKENI. Trimming took 3 bases from V and 6 from J; bases not matched to a gene: 18. The CDR3 extends over 18 amino acids. The CDR3 protein is CASSPLYSGRARSDTQYF. The DNA for the CDR3 is TGTGCCAGCTCACCGCTTTATAGCGGGCGGGCTCGGTCCGATACGCAGTATTTT.

The genes are TRBV28 and TRBJ1-5, with no clear D. In germline, CDR1 is MDHEN, CDR2 SYDVKM. The CDR3 runs to 14 residues. The V and J ends lost 3 bases and 8 bases respectively, with 14 bases between them. The CDR3: CASSFRTQIKPQHF. The CDR3 DNA reads as TGTGCCAGCAGTTTTAGGACCCAAATAAAGCCCCAGCATTTT.

V usage is TRBV29-1 and J usage is TRBJ2-3; 9 bases line up with TRBD1. CDR1 and CDR2 from the germline V gene are SQVTM and ANQGSEA. The CDR3 spans 14 residues. Trimming at V came to 5 bases and at J to 0 bases, leaving 3 bases not matched to a gene. CDR3 protein: CSVRQGVSTDTQYF. CDR3 coding DNA: TGCAGCGTTCGACAGGGGGTGAGCACAGATACGCAGTATTTT.

V gene TRBV20-1 combines with J gene TRBJ1-2, with D perhaps matching TRBD1 (5 bases). Trimming removed 8 bases from V and 7 bases from J, with 14 bases in between. The germline V gene has CDR1 DFQATT and CDR2 SNEGSKA (reference sequence). CDR3 length equals 11 residues. The CDR3 region has the DNA TGCAGTTCACCCTGGGGGGGTGGCTACACCTTC. Its translation is CSSPWGGGYTF.

The chain uses TRBV13 and TRBJ2-1; 9 nucleotides match TRBD1. After removal of 4 bases from V and 2 bases from J, the junction contained 6 bases not matched to a gene. The germline CDR1 and CDR2 sequences are PRHDT and FYEKMQ (reference sequence). This CDR3 contains 16 residues. The CDR3 loop reads CASSSGTGITYNEQFF. The CDR3 DNA reads as TGTGCCAGCAGCTCAGGGACAGGGATAACCTACAATGAGCAGTTCTTC. The full variable domain, its missing parts supplied by reference TRBV13 and TRBJ2-1, is AAGVIQSPRHLIKEKRETATLKCYPIPRHDTVYWYQQGPGQDPQFLISFYEKMQSDKGSIPDRFSAQQFSDYHSELNMSSLELGDSALYFCASSSGTGITYNEQFFGPGTRLTVL.

The chain links TRBV10-3 to TRBJ1-5; no clear D. Germline values: CDR1 ENHRY, CDR2 SYGVKD. The CDR3 has 14 amino acids. V was clipped by 3 bases and J by 4 bases, with 10 bases between them. CDR3 sequence (DNA): TGTGCCATCAGTGAAACGAGGGTTAATCAGCCCCAGCATTTT. It codes for CAISETRVNQPQHF.

This chain joins TRBV7-2 and TRBJ2-4; D could derive from TRBD1 or TRBD2 (5 bases each). With 4 bases removed from V and 0 bases from J, the gap between germline ends came to 19 bases. Germline V gene sequence: CDR1 SGHTA, CDR2 FQGNSA. This CDR3 has 18 residues. CDR3 DNA: TGTGCCAGCAGCTGGCAGGGTGGGACCTCGATAGCCAAAAACATTCAGTACTTC. Translated: CASSWQGGTSIAKNIQYF.

V is TRBV14 and J is TRBJ2-3; D not resolved. CDR1 and CDR2 from the germline V gene are SGHDN and FVKESK. V was clipped by 2 bases and J by 0 bases, with 6 bases between them. The CDR3 runs to 14 residues. The CDR3 protein is CASSQSLSTDTQYF. For the CDR3, the DNA is TGTGCCAGCAGCCAATCCCTGAGCACAGATACGCAGTATTTT.

CDR3 protein: CASSRQETTEAFF. CDR3 coding DNA: TGTGCCAGCTCACGACAGGAGACTACTGAAGCTTTCTTT. This chain connects TRBV18 to TRBJ1-1; TRBD1 is a possible D gene (6 bases). The V gene lost 4 bases and the J gene lost 5 bases, with 11 bases spanning the gap. The CDR3 loop spans 13 amino acids. The V gene's germline CDR1 is KGHSH and CDR2 LQKENI.

This rearrangement joins TRBV5-4 to TRBJ2-2; the match to TRBD2 covers 7 bases. There are 16 residues in the CDR3. Unmatched junction bases numbered 3, after V lost 0 bases and J lost 1 base. Per germline, CDR1 SGHNT and CDR2 YYREEE (reference sequence). The CDR3 bases are TGTGCCAGCAGCTTGGGACTAGCCGGGAACACCGGGGAGCTGTTTTTT. Translation gives CASSLGLAGNTGELFF.

The chain joins TRBV5-1 to TRBJ1-3; the D gene is possibly TRBD1 (5 bases). The CDR3 is made up of 13 amino acids. The germline V gene encodes CDR1 SGHRS and CDR2 YFSETQ. The V gene lost 5 bases and the J gene lost 2 bases, with 8 bases spanning the gap. CDR3 sequence (DNA): TGCGCCAGCAGTAGGGACGCTGGAAACACCATATATTTT. It is translated as CASSRDAGNTIYF.

This chain links TRBV21-1 with TRBJ2-3; the table's D call, TRBD2, was not checked against the DNA. TRBV21-1 has pseudogene status. The CDR3 loop spans 12 amino acids. CDR3 region: CASSKGGQTQYF. CDR3 bases: TGTGCCAGCAGCAAGGGAGGGCAGACGCAGTATTTT.

The chain joins TRBV12-2 to TRBJ2-1. TRBV12-2 counts as a pseudogene. The CDR3 is 17 residues long. CDR3 DNA: TGTGCAAGTCGCCTTAGCCGGGCGGAGATAAAAGTCAATGAGCAGTTCTTC. Translating gives CASRLSRAEIKVNEQFF.

The chain links TRBV5-1 to TRBJ2-7; 8 bases are a match to TRBD1. V shed 4 bases and J 1 base; nucleotides not matched to a gene: 4. Germline CDR1 SGHRS, CDR2 YFSETQ. The CDR3 has 14 residues. CDR3 residues: CASSRTGRSYEQYF. The DNA for the CDR3 is TGCGCCAGCAGCCGGACAGGGAGATCCTACGAGCAGTACTTC.

The CDR3 DNA sequence: TGTGCCAGCAGCTTGGATTTAGGGAACACCGGGGAGCTGTTTTTT. It encodes CASSLDLGNTGELFF. The rearrangement uses TRBV5-4 and TRBJ2-2, with D unresolved. The germline V gene has CDR1 SGHNT and CDR2 YYREEE (reference sequence). The CDR3 consists of 15 residues. V lost 0 bases, J lost 1 base, and 7 bases lay in between. The variable domain in full, completed from reference TRBV5-4 and TRBJ2-2, reads ETGVTQSPTHLIKTRGQQVTLRCSSQSGHNTVSWYQQALGQGPQFIFQYYREEENGRGNFPPRFSGLQFPNYSSELNVNALELDDSALYLCASSLDLGNTGELFFGEGSRLTVL.